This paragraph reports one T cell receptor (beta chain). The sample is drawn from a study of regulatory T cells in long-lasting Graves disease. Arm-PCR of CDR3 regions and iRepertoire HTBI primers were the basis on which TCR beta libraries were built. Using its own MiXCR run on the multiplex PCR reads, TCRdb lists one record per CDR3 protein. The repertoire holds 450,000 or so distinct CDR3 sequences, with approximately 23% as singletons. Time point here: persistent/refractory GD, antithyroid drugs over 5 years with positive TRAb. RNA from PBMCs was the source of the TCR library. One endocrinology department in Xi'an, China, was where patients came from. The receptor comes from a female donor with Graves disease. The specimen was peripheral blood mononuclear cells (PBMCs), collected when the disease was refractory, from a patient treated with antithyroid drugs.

The DNA for the CDR3 is TGTGCCATCAGTGAGTCTCCGGACAGTATCTCTGGAAACACCATATATTTT. This gives the protein CAISESPDSISGNTIYF. This chain links TRBV10-3 with TRBJ1-3; D perhaps matches TRBD1 (6 bases). Germline V gives CDR1 ENHRY, CDR2 SYGVKD. The V end lost 0 bases, the J end lost 0 bases, and 12 bases lay between the germline ends. This CDR3 spans 17 amino acids.